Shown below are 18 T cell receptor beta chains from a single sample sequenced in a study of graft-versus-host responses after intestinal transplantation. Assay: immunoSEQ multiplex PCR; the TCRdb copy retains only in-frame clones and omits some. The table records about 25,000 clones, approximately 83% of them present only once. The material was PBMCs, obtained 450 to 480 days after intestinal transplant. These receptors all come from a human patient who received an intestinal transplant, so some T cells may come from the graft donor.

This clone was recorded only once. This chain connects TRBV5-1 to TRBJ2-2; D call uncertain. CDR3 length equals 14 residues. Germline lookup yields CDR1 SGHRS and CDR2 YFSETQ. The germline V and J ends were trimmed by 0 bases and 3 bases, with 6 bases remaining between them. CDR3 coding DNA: TGCGCCAGCAGCTTGGGAAGCGACACCGGGGAGCTGTTTTTT. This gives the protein CASSLGSDTGELFF.

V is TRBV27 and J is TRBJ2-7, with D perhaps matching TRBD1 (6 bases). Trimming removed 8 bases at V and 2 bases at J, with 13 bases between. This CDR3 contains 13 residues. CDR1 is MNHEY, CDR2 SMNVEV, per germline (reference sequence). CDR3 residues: CASSRSGAYEQYF. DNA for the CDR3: TGTGCCAGCTCAAGGTCAGGGGCCTACGAGCAGTACTTC.

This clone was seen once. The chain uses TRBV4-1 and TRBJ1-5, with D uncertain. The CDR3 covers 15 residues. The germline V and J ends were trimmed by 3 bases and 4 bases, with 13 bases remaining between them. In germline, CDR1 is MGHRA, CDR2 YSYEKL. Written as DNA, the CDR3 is TGCGCCAGCAGCCAGCAAACAGCTGATAATCAGCCCCAGCATTTT. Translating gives CASSQQTADNQPQHF.

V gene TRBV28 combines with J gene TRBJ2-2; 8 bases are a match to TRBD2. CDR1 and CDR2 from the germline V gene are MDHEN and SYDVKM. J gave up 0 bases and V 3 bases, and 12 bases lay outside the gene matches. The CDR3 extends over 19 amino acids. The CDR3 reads CASSFVLSSGYANTGELFF. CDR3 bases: TGTGCCAGCAGTTTCGTTCTGTCTAGCGGGTATGCGAACACCGGGGAGCTGTTTTTT.

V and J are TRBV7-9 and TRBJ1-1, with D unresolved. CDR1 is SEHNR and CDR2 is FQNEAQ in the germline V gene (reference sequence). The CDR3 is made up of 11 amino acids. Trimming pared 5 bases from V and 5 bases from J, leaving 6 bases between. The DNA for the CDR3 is TGTGCCAGCAGCCGGGCTACTGAAGCTTTCTTT. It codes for CASSRATEAFF.

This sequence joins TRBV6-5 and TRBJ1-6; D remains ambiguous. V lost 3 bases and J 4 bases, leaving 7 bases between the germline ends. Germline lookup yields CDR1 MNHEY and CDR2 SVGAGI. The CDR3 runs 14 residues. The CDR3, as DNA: TGTGCCAGCAGTTATCTTAAGTATAATTCACCCCTCCACTTT. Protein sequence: CASSYLKYNSPLHF.

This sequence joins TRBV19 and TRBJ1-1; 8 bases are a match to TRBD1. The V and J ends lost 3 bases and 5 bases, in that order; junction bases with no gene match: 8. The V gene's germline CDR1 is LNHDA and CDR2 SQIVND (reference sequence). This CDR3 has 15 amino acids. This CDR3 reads CASSITGGYRTEAFF. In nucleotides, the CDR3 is TGTGCCAGTAGTATCACAGGGGGTTATCGGACTGAAGCTTTCTTT.

The CDR3 DNA sequence: TGTGCCAGCAGAGGGACAGGGACTGGAAACACCATATATTTT. This sequence encodes CASRGTGTGNTIYF. J is TRBJ1-3 and V is TRBV27; 9 bases align to TRBD1. The V gene end was trimmed by 6 bases and the J gene end by 2 bases; junction bases not matched to a gene: 2. Germline CDR1 MNHEY, CDR2 SMNVEV (reference sequence). The CDR3 spans 14 residues.

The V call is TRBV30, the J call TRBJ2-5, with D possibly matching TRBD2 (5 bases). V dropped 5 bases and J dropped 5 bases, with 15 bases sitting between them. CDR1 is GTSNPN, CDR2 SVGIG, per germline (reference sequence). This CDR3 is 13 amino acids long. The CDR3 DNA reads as TGTGCCTGGGAGGGCGGTCTAGGCGAGACCCAGTACTTC. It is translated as CAWEGGLGETQYF. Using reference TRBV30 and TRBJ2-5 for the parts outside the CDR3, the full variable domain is SQTIHQWPATLVQPVGSPLSLECTVEGTSNPNLYWYRQAAGRGLQLLFYSVGIGQISSEVPQNLSASRPQDRQFILSSKKLLLSDSGFYLCAWEGGLGETQYFGPGTRLLVL.

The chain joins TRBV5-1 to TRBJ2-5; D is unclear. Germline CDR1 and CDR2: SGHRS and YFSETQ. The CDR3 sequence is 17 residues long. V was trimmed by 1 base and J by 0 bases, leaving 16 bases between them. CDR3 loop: CASSLFLVRPDQETQYF. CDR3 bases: TGCGCCAGCAGCTTGTTCCTCGTTCGGCCAGACCAAGAGACCCAGTACTTC.

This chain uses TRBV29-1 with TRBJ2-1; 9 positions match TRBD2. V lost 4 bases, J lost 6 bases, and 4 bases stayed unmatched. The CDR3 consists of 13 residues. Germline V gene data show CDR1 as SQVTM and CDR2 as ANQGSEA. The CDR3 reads CSVGAGGGNEQFF. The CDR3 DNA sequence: TGCAGCGTTGGAGCGGGAGGAGGCAATGAGCAGTTCTTC.

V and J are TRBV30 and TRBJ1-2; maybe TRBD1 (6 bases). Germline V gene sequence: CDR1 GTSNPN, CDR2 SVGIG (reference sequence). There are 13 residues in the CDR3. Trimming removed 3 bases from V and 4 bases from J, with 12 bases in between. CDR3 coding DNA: TGTGCCTGGAGCACAGGGAGGGCCTATGGCTACACCTTC. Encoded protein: CAWSTGRAYGYTF.

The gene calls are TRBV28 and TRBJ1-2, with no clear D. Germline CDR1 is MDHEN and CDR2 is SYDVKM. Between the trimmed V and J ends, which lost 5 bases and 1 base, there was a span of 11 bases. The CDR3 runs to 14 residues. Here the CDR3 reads CASSRAGGNYGYTF. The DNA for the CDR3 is TGTGCCAGCAGTAGGGCAGGAGGTAACTATGGCTACACCTTC.

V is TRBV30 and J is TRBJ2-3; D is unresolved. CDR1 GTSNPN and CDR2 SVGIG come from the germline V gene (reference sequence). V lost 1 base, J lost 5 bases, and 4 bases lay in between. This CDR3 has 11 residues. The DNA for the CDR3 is TGTGCCTGGAGTGAGAAAGATACGCAGTATTTT. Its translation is CAWSEKDTQYF.

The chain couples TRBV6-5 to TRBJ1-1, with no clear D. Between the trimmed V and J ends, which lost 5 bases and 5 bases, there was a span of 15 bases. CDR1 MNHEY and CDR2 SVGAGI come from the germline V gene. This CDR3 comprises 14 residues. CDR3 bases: TGTGCCAGCAGTCTCTTTAGTAGTTGGACTGAAGCTTTCTTT. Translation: CASSLFSSWTEAFF.

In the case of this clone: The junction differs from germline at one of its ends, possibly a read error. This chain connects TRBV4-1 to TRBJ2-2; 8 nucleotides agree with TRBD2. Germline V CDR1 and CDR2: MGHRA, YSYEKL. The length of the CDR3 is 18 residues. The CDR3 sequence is CARPPGLAGRCEHRGAVF. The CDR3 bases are TGCGCCAGGCCCCCAGGGTTAGCGGGAAGATGCGAACACCGGGGAGCTGTTTTT.

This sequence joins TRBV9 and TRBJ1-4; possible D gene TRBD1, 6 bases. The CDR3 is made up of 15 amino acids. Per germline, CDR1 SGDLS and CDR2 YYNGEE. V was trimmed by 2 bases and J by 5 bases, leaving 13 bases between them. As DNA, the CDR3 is TGTGCCAGCAGCGTCCAGGGGACGGAAAATGAAAAACTGTTTTTT. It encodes CASSVQGTENEKLFF.

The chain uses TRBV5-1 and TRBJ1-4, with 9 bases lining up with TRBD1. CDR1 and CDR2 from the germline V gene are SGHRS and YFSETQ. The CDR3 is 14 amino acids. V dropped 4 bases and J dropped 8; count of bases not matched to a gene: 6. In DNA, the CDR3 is TGCGCCAGCAGCCGACAGGGGGAGGAGGAAAAACTGTTTTTT. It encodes CASSRQGEEEKLFF.